Listed below are T cell receptor beta chains from one sample, sequenced in a study of molecular identifiers for immune sequencing clone quantification. TCRdb processed the PCR reads anew with MiXCR; each CDR3 protein has one entry. This sample has roughly 24,000 distinct CDR3 sequences; roughly a sixth occur once, and the top ten carry roughly 1%. Sequences were obtained from naive CD8+ T cells from blood, with Jurkat cell RNA spiked in. These receptors were taken from a human donor in good health. Some libraries in this study had Jurkat cell RNA spiked in. Each CDR3 is given with its conserved first and last residue. The D gene is left open where the match is weak. Size is omitted from some rows. Given values are once, few, many or a class for expanded clones.

abundance | j_gene | v_gene | d_gene | CDR3nt | CDR3aa
medium-sized | TRBJ2-3 | TRBV6-5 | NA | TGTGCCAGCAGCCTCGTGGGGGCCCCAGATACGCAGTATTTT | CASSLVGAPDTQYF
many | TRBJ2-3 | TRBV7-9 | NA | TGTGCCAGCAGCCTTGGGGGGGCTAGCACAGATACGCAGTATTTT | CASSLGGASTDTQYF
many | TRBJ1-5 | TRBV7-8 | TRBD1 | TGTGCCAGCAGCTTCTACCCGACAGGGGGCGGCGGTCAGCCCCAGCATTTT | CASSFYPTGGGGQPQHF
once | TRBJ2-7 | TRBV5-1 | NA | TGCGCCAGCAGCTATGAGGGTCAGCGCTACGAGCAGTACTTC | CASSYEGQRYEQYF
many | TRBJ2-2 | TRBV7-9 | NA | TGTGCCAGCAGCTCGAGTCTATCGAACACCGGGGAGCTGTTTTTT | CASSSSLSNTGELFF
many | TRBJ2-7 | TRBV5-4 | TRBD2 | TGTGCCAGCAGCAAGGGACTAGCGGGAGGAAGCTACGAGCAGTACTTC | CASSKGLAGGSYEQYF
many | TRBJ1-1 | TRBV29-1 | NA | TGCAGCGTAGCAGGGGTTAGCACTGAAGCTTTCTTT | CSVAGVSTEAFF
many | TRBJ2-2 | TRBV7-9 | NA | TGTGCCAGCAGCGGCCGGGACACCTCTAACACCGGGGAGCTGTTTTTT | CASSGRDTSNTGELFF
many | TRBJ2-7 | TRBV29-1 | TRBD2 | TGCAGCGTTGTAGTCCGGGGGGATTACGAGCAGTACTTC | CSVVVRGDYEQYF
many | TRBJ2-3 | TRBV9 | NA | TGTGCCAGCAGCGTAGGAGGCAGCATTGGCACAGATACGCAGTATTTT | CASSVGGSIGTDTQYF
many | TRBJ2-1 | TRBV24-1 | NA | TGTGCCACCAGTGCTATGGGCTACGGTGAGCAGTTCTTC | CATSAMGYGEQFF
many | TRBJ2-2 | TRBV7-9 | NA | TGTGCCAGCAGCCACCTCGCCCCTAGCGTCGGGGAGCTGTTTTTT | CASSHLAPSVGELFF
many | TRBJ2-2 | TRBV5-6 | NA | TGTGCCAGCAGCTGGGGGGTTAACACCGGGGAGCTGTTTTTT | CASSWGVNTGELFF
NA | TRBJ2-7 | TRBV13 | NA | TGTGCCAGCAGCTTAATGAGGGTCTACGAGCAGTACTTC | CASSLMRVYEQYF
many | TRBJ1-1 | TRBV29-1 | TRBD1 | TGCAGCGTTGAGTGGGACAGTATGAACACTGAAGCTTTCTTT | CSVEWDSMNTEAFF
many | TRBJ1-5 | TRBV7-9 | TRBD1 | TGTGCCAGCAGCCCGGTGACAGGGCTTCAGCCCCAGCATTTT | CASSPVTGLQPQHF
many | TRBJ2-3 | TRBV20-1 | TRBD2 | TGCAGTGCTAGAGTGGGACTAGCCAAGCGGGTTGTCACAGATACGCAGTATTTT | CSARVGLAKRVVTDTQYF
many | TRBJ2-5 | TRBV12-3/TRBV12-4 | TRBD1 | TGTGCCAGCAGTGGGACAGGGATGTTGGAGACCCAGTACTTC | CASSGTGMLETQYF
many | TRBJ2-7 | TRBV7-9 | NA | TGTGCCAGCTCCTCGAGGACAGGCTTTATTACTAGCGGAACACCCGGAACCTACGAGCAGTACTTC | CASSSRTGFITSGTPGTYEQYF